Following are 21 T cell receptor beta chains from one sample sequenced in a study of beta chain features in type 1 diabetes. Isolated RNA was reverse transcribed in full, so expressed TCRB transcripts were sequenced. TCRdb's copy holds only in-frame clones and misses some; the assay was immunoSEQ multiplex PCR. This sample has roughly 350,000 clones, with around 10% found just once. Sequenced material: naive CD4+ T cells from blood. The receptors shown here come from a woman aged 30 to 39 in good health.

This clone was picked up a small number of times. The chain couples TRBV9 to TRBJ2-5; 7 bases fit TRBD2. The J segment lost 2 bases and the V segment lost 0 bases, leaving 4 bases of the junction unmatched. From germline, CDR1 is SGDLS and CDR2 YYNGEE. The CDR3 consists of 15 residues. The chain's CDR3 is CASSVGDYPQETQYF. DNA for the CDR3: TGTGCCAGCAGCGTAGGGGACTACCCTCAAGAGACCCAGTACTTC.

V usage is TRBV7-3 and J usage is TRBJ1-1; TRBD1 matches 11 bases. Losses at the gene ends were 5 bases for V and 6 bases for J; bases not matched to a gene: 5. The CDR3 sequence is 14 residues long. Germline-derived CDR1 and CDR2 are SGHTA and FQGTGA. DNA of the CDR3: TGTGCCAGCAGCCCAGGACAGGGGGCTGCTGAAGCTTTCTTT. The encoded protein is CASSPGQGAAEAFF.

The chain joins TRBV7-4 to TRBJ2-7; 9 bases map to TRBD1. This CDR3 is 19 amino acids long. Per germline, CDR1 SGHVT and CDR2 SQSDAQ. J gave up 4 bases and V 4 bases, and 20 bases lay outside the gene matches. CDR3 in amino acids: CASSCVGQGQAGAKYEQYF. For the CDR3, the DNA is TGTGCCAGCAGCTGCGTTGGACAGGGGCAAGCGGGCGCAAAGTACGAGCAGTACTTC.

As concerns this clone: The same CDR3 arises from other DNA sequences in this sample as well. The chain is built from TRBV27 and TRBJ2-5; maybe TRBD1 (7 bases). The CDR3 is made up of 14 amino acids. The V gene's germline CDR1 is MNHEY and CDR2 SMNVEV (reference sequence). V lost 3 bases and J 1 base, leaving 9 bases between the germline ends. CDR3 coding DNA: TGTGCCAGCAGTTTCCAGGGGGGCCAAGAGACCCAGTACTTC. Translated, it gives CASSFQGGQETQYF.

This clone has only a few counts. J is TRBJ2-5 and V is TRBV25-1, with 7 bases lining up with TRBD1. Germline assignment: CDR1 MGHDK and CDR2 SYGVNS. Germline trimming cut 7 bases from V and 2 bases from J; bases unmatched to any gene: 1. The length of the CDR3 is 12 residues. The CDR3 DNA reads TGTGCCAGCACGACAGGGCAAGAGACCCAGTACTTC. It encodes CASTTGQETQYF.

J is TRBJ2-7 and V is TRBV9; no definite D call. V was shortened by 0 bases and J by 1 base, with 11 bases between the two germline ends. The CDR3 is made up of 15 amino acids. Per the germline V gene, CDR1 is SGDLS and CDR2 is YYNGEE. CDR3 bases: TGTGCCAGCAGCGTAGGCGGTATGAGGTCCTACGAGCAGTACTTC. It encodes CASSVGGMRSYEQYF.

This clone was counted only a few times. The chain joins TRBV7-2 to TRBJ1-5; TRBD1 is a possible D gene (5 bases). Germline assignment: CDR1 SGHTA and CDR2 FQGNSA. The CDR3 consists of 13 residues. V was cut by 3 bases and J by 2 bases, with 5 bases left in between. The CDR3 nucleotides are TGTGCCAGCAGCTTCAGGGGCAATCAGCCCCAGCATTTT. Protein: CASSFRGNQPQHF.

On this clone: One end of the junction does not line up with germline, which may come from a read error. The identical CDR3 is also encoded by other nucleotide sequences in the sample. The chain recombines TRBV19 with TRBJ2-7, with 12 bases aligning to TRBD2. The CDR3 has 14 amino acids. Per germline, CDR1 LNHDA and CDR2 SQIVND (reference sequence). In DNA form, the CDR3 reads TGTGCTAGTAGTAGGACTAGCGGGAACTACGAGCAGTACTTC. Protein sequence: CASSRTSGNYEQYF.

J is TRBJ1-3 and V is TRBV7-3; possibly TRBD1 for D (6 bases). The germline gives CDR1 SGHTA, CDR2 FQGTGA. The CDR3 loop spans 16 amino acids. V shed 5 bases and J shed 0 bases, with 14 bases lying between them. The CDR3, as DNA: TGTGCCAGCAGCCCGGGACATGGGAACTCTGGAAACACCATATATTTT. Translated: CASSPGHGNSGNTIYF.

The J gene is TRBJ2-1, the V gene TRBV5-1; 10 bases match TRBD2. Trimming took 2 bases from V and 8 from J; bases not matched to a gene: 7. The germline gives CDR1 SGHRS, CDR2 YFSETQ. The CDR3 runs to 15 residues. This CDR3 is CASSFPQRGGDEQFF. As DNA, the CDR3 is TGCGCCAGCAGCTTCCCTCAGCGGGGGGGCGATGAGCAGTTCTTC. The full variable domain, completed using reference TRBV5-1 and TRBJ2-1, is KAGVTQTPRYLIKTRGQQVTLSCSPISGHRSVSWYQQTPGQGLQFLFEYFSETQRNKGNFPGRFSGRQFSNSRSEMNVSTLELGDSALYLCASSFPQRGGDEQFFGPGTRLTVL.

This clone came up a few times. V gene TRBV9 combines with J gene TRBJ2-7; D gene unclear. The ends were cut back, 7 bases at V and 2 bases at J, with 7 bases in the middle. Germline lookup yields CDR1 SGDLS and CDR2 YYNGEE. The CDR3 contains 11 residues. The CDR3 sequence: CASGGAYEQYF. In nucleotides, the CDR3 is TGTGCCAGCGGCGGAGCCTACGAGCAGTACTTC.

The rearrangement uses TRBV7-2 and TRBJ2-7, with a tentative D call TRBD2 (6 bases). Trimming pared 8 bases from V and 3 bases from J, leaving 8 bases between. The CDR3 has 11 residues. CDR1 is SGHTA, CDR2 FQGNSA, per germline. The CDR3 DNA reads as TGTGCCAGCGGAGGGAACTACGAGCAGTACTTC. Its protein product is CASGGNYEQYF.

The CDR3 DNA reads TGTGCCAGCAGCTTAAGAATAGTAGCGAGCACAGATACGCAGTATTTT. Amino acids: CASSLRIVASTDTQYF. The chain carries TRBV7-9 and TRBJ2-3, with a tentative D call TRBD2 (5 bases). Germline V gives CDR1 SEHNR, CDR2 FQNEAQ (reference sequence). The CDR3 is 16 amino acids. V was cut by 2 bases and J by 0 bases, with 12 bases left in between.

This clone was observed a few times. The chain carries TRBV19 and TRBJ2-1; a possible D gene is TRBD2 (6 bases). CDR3 length: 10 amino acids. Germline values: CDR1 LNHDA, CDR2 SQIVND (reference sequence). V was cut by 10 bases and J by 6 bases, with 7 bases left in between. CDR3 residues: CAIGGNEQFF. The CDR3 DNA reads TGTGCCATCGGGGGCAATGAGCAGTTCTTC.

This clone turned up a few times. V and J are TRBV7-9 and TRBJ1-2, with D possibly matching TRBD1 (5 bases). The germline V and J ends were trimmed by 0 bases and 6 bases, with 8 bases remaining between them. Germline-derived CDR1 and CDR2 are SEHNR and FQNEAQ (reference sequence). The CDR3 contains 13 residues. The CDR3 sequence is CASSLAEGDGYTF. CDR3 DNA sequence: TGTGCCAGCAGCTTAGCGGAAGGGGATGGCTACACCTTC. The full variable domain, completed using reference TRBV7-9 and TRBJ1-2, is DTGVSQNPRHKITKRGQNVTFRCDPISEHNRLYWYRQTLGQGPEFLTYFQNEAQLEKSRLLSDRFSAERPKGSFSTLEIQRTEQGDSAMYLCASSLAEGDGYTFGSGTRLTVV.

This clone was observed a handful of times. V is TRBV11-2 and J is TRBJ2-1; D perhaps matches TRBD2 (5 bases). Germline assignment: CDR1 SGHAT and CDR2 FQNNGV. V was shortened by 8 bases and J by 9 bases, with 26 bases between the two germline ends. This CDR3 spans 16 amino acids. The CDR3 DNA is TGTGCCAGCTTGATCTCTCCTGCGGGTCTTGGCGGTGAGCAGTTCTTC. This encodes CASLISPAGLGGEQFF.

This chain connects TRBV11-2 to TRBJ1-1, with D possibly being TRBD1 (6 bases). The CDR3 has 15 residues. Germline assignment: CDR1 SGHAT and CDR2 FQNNGV. V lost 3 bases and J 4 bases, leaving 15 bases between the germline ends. The CDR3 loop reads CASSFPGQSGTEAFF. CDR3 coding DNA: TGTGCCAGCAGCTTTCCTGGACAGTCGGGCACTGAAGCTTTCTTT.

This clone came up a few times. J is TRBJ2-7 and V is TRBV29-1; tentative D call: TRBD2 (6 bases). In germline, CDR1 is SQVTM, CDR2 ANQGSEA. V lost 0 bases to trimming and J lost 6 bases, with 15 bases between them. The length of the CDR3 is 14 residues. The CDR3, as DNA: TGCAGCGTTGAAGAGGGGGGAAGTGTTGGCGAGCAGTACTTC. It codes for CSVEEGGSVGEQYF.

V usage is TRBV30 and J usage is TRBJ1-1; 7 nucleotides agree with TRBD1. CDR3 size: 14 residues. V lost 0 bases to trimming and J lost 4 bases; unmatched junction nucleotides: 5. Germline V gives CDR1 GTSNPN, CDR2 SVGIG (reference sequence). DNA of the CDR3: TGTGCCTGGAGTGTTCAGGGGGGCGGCACTGAAGCTTTCTTT. Its translation: CAWSVQGGGTEAFF.

This clone was found a few times. As DNA, the CDR3 is TGTGCCAGCAGCGGAGCGTACAATGAGCAGTTCTTC. Amino acid sequence: CASSGAYNEQFF. V and J are TRBV28 and TRBJ2-1; no reliable D call. CDR3 length equals 12 residues. Germline CDR1 MDHEN, CDR2 SYDVKM. The V end was cut by 6 bases, the J end by 4 bases, with 7 bases between.

This clone was picked up a small number of times. The chain couples TRBV7-9 to TRBJ2-7; TRBD1 is a possible D gene (7 bases). The V end lost 4 bases, the J end lost 1 base, and 17 bases lay between the germline ends. The CDR3 has 16 residues. Germline CDR1 is SEHNR and CDR2 is FQNEAQ (reference sequence). DNA of the CDR3: TGTGCCAGCAGCTCTTTCGGAGGGGGCAGATCCTACGAGCAGTACTTC. Encoded protein: CASSSFGGGRSYEQYF. The whole variable domain, filled in from reference TRBV7-9 and TRBJ2-7, reads DTGVSQNPRHKITKRGQNVTFRCDPISEHNRLYWYRQTLGQGPEFLTYFQNEAQLEKSRLLSDRFSAERPKGSFSTLEIQRTEQGDSAMYLCASSSFGGGRSYEQYFGPGTRLTVT.